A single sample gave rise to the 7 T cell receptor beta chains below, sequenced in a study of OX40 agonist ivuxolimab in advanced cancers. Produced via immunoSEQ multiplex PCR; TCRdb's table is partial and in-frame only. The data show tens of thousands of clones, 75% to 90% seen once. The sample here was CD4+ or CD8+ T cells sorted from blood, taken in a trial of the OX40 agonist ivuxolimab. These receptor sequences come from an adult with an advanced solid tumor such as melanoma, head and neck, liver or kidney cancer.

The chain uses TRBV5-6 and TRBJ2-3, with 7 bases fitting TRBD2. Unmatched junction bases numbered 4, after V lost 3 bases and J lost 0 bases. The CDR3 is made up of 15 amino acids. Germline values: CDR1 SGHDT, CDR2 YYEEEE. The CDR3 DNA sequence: TGTGCCAGCAGCTACGCGGGGGTGAGCACAGATACGCAGTATTTT. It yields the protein CASSYAGVSTDTQYF.

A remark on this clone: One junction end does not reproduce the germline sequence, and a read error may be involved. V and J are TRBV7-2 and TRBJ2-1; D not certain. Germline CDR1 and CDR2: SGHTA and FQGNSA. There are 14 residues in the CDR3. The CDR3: CASSQGIQFDEQFF. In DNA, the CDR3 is TGCGCCAGCAGCCAAGGTATACAGTTCGATGAGCAGTTCTTC.

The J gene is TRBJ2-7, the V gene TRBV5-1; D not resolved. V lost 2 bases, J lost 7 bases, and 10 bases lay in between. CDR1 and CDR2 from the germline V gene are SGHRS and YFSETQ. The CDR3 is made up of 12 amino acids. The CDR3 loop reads CASSFLSEEQYF. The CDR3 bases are TGCGCCAGCAGCTTCCTTTCCGAGGAGCAGTACTTC.

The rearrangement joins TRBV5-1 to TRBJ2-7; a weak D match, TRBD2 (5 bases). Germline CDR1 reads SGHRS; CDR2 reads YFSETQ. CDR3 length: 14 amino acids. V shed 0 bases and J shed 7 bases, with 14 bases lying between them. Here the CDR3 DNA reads TGCGCCAGCAGCTTGGGGGAGTCGTCGGGGGAGCAGTACTTC. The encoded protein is CASSLGESSGEQYF.

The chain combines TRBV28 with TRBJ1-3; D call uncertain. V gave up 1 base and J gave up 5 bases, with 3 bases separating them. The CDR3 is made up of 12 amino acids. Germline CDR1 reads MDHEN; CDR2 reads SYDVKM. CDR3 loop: CASSLSRNTIYF. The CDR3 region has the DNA TGTGCCAGCAGTTTATCGAGAAACACCATATATTTT. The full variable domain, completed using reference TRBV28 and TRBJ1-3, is DVKVTQSSRYLVKRTGEKVFLECVQDMDHENMFWYRQDPGLGLRLIYFSYDVKMKEKGDIPEGYSVSREKKERFSLILESASTNQTSMYLCASSLSRNTIYFGEGSWLTVV.

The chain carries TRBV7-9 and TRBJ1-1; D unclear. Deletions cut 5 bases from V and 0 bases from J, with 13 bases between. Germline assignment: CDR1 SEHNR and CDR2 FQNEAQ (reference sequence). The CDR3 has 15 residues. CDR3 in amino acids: CASSPWGSVNTEAFF. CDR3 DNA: TGTGCCAGCAGCCCCTGGGGTTCAGTGAACACTGAAGCTTTCTTT.

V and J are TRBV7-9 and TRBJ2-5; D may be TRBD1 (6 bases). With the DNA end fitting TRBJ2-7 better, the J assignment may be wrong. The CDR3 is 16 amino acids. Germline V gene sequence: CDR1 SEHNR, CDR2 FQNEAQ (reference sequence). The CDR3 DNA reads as TGTGCCAGCAGCTCCTCTTCCGGGACAAGACTTGGCGAGCAGTACTTC. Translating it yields CASSSSSGTRLGEQYF.